This entry describes one T cell receptor beta chain. Original processing notes: Reference gene primer amplification gave nucleated cell count estimates. The method was immunoSEQ multiplex PCR; TCRdb's version includes in-frame clones alone and lacks a portion of them. That table furnishes V, J and clone size, whereas the DNA furnished D and trimming. Here the sample spans about 49,000 clones, 75% to 85% being singletons. This record belongs to a study of blood T cell repertoires in COVID-19. For the study at large: The United States, Italy and Spain supplied acute and convalescent COVID-19 samples. The analysed material was cDNA or gDNA that came from T cells, B-cell-depleted T cells, or PBMCs.

Germline V lookup: CDR1 SGHVS, CDR2 FNYEAQ. The length of the CDR3 is 16 residues. V shed 5 bases and J shed 5 bases, with 22 bases lying between them. The V call is TRBV7-6, the J call TRBJ2-7; maybe TRBD2 (5 bases). The sequence was collected from a woman aged 55-69 years with acute or convalescent COVID-19. Sequencing used peripheral blood. CDR3 DNA: TGTGCCAGCAGCCTTTTAGAGCCCGGGTTCGGGGACGAGCAGTACTTC. Translated, it gives CASSLLEPGFGDEQYF.